Below are 16 T cell receptor beta chains sequenced from a single sample in a study of shared clonotypes between healthy human individuals. In the naive CD8 group, cells lacked CD45RO and were positively selected for CCR7, so terminally differentiated effector memory CD45RA+ cells were left out. Only in-frame clones appear in the TCRdb table, and some are missing; sequencing was by immunoSEQ multiplex PCR. The table shows about 1.9 million clones, with approximately 92% occurring only once. Sample: naive CD8+ T cells from PBMCs. These receptors came from a man aged 18 to 29 in good health. Some clones in this sample may be carry-over from other donors' samples.

The V call is TRBV27, the J call TRBJ1-1, with D unresolved. The germline V gene encodes CDR1 MNHEY and CDR2 SMNVEV (reference sequence). V gave up 8 bases and J gave up 2 bases, with 12 bases separating them. CDR3 length: 13 amino acids. This CDR3 is CASQPSVNTEAFF. Written as DNA, the CDR3 is TGTGCCAGCCAACCATCTGTAAACACTGAAGCTTTCTTT.

The table lists this clone with a count of one. This sequence joins TRBV27 and TRBJ2-1, with D uncertain. The CDR3 has 13 amino acids. Germline CDR1 is MNHEY and CDR2 is SMNVEV (reference sequence). V was trimmed by 6 bases and J by 6 bases, leaving 12 bases between them. The CDR3 loop reads CASSRWGINEQFF. The CDR3 nucleotides read TGTGCCAGCAGCCGATGGGGAATCAATGAGCAGTTCTTC.

The chain joins TRBV6-1 to TRBJ1-3; 8 bases are a match to TRBD1. This CDR3 contains 14 residues. Trimming cost V 4 bases and J 3 bases; bases outside gene matches: 2. Germline V gives CDR1 MNHNS, CDR2 SASEGT. In nucleotides, the CDR3 is TGTGCCAGCAGTGGCAGGGGGCTTGGAAACACCATATATTTT. It yields the protein CASSGRGLGNTIYF.

This clone was recorded once. The gene calls are TRBV14 and TRBJ2-2; TRBD1 matches 7 bases. Per the germline V gene, CDR1 is SGHDN and CDR2 is FVKESK. Losses at the gene ends were 4 bases for V and 5 bases for J; bases not matched to a gene: 4. The CDR3 consists of 14 residues. The CDR3 loop is CASSLHRGTGELFF. The CDR3 DNA reads TGTGCCAGCAGCCTGCACAGGGGAACCGGGGAGCTGTTTTTT. The whole variable domain, filled in from reference TRBV14 and TRBJ2-2, reads EAGVTQFPSHSVIEKGQTVTLRCDPISGHDNLYWYRRVMGKEIKFLLHFVKESKQDESGMPNNRFLAERTGGTYSTLKVQPAELEDSGVYFCASSLHRGTGELFFGEGSRLTVL.

J is TRBJ2-7 and V is TRBV5-1; TRBD1 aligns across 9 bases. In germline, CDR1 is SGHRS, CDR2 YFSETQ. V gave up 5 bases and J gave up 8 bases; unmatched junction bases: 5. This CDR3 contains 12 residues. DNA for the CDR3: TGCGCCAGCAGTCCGGGACAGGGAAAGCAGTACTTC. Its protein is CASSPGQGKQYF.

This clone has only a few counts. In DNA form, the CDR3 reads TGTGCCAGCAGTTTACTCGGAGCGGAGACTGAAGCTTTCTTT. It specifies CASSLLGAETEAFF. The gene calls are TRBV27 and TRBJ1-1; D call uncertain. CDR3 length: 14 amino acids. Germline V gene sequence: CDR1 MNHEY, CDR2 SMNVEV (reference sequence). The germline V and J ends were trimmed by 2 bases and 5 bases, with 12 bases remaining between them.

With respect to this clone: This sample also contains other DNA sequences that code for the same CDR3. The chain joins TRBV29-1 to TRBJ2-7, with 10 bases matching TRBD1. The germline V gene encodes CDR1 SQVTM and CDR2 ANQGSEA. This CDR3 is built from 13 residues. Trimming took 6 bases from V and 4 from J; bases not matched to a gene: 6. CDR3 loop: CSVRDRGNYEQYF. DNA of the CDR3: TGCAGCGTCCGGGACAGGGGTAATTACGAGCAGTACTTC.

Remarks on this clone: At the DNA level, this CDR3 is encoded by other sequences in the same sample as well. This chain uses TRBV27 with TRBJ2-1; the match to TRBD2 covers 10 bases. The length of the CDR3 is 15 residues. J lost 3 bases, V lost 6 bases, and 5 bases had no gene match. CDR1 and CDR2 from the germline V gene are MNHEY and SMNVEV (reference sequence). In nucleotides, the CDR3 is TGTGCCAGCAGCTTAGCGGGAGGCCTCTACAATGAGCAGTTCTTC. Its protein is CASSLAGGLYNEQFF.

The J gene is TRBJ2-3, the V gene TRBV6-6; perhaps TRBD2 as D (6 bases). Germline CDR1 is MNHNY and CDR2 is SVGAGI (reference sequence). The germline V and J ends were trimmed by 6 bases and 10 bases, with 23 bases remaining between them. CDR3 length: 15 residues. CDR3 coding DNA: TGTGCCAGCAGCTGGGGCCAAGGACTAAAAGACGCGCAGTATTTT. Translated: CASSWGQGLKDAQYF.

The chain is built from TRBV27 and TRBJ2-4; tentatively, D is TRBD1 or TRBD2 (5 bases each). The germline V gene encodes CDR1 MNHEY and CDR2 SMNVEV (reference sequence). Trimming stripped 8 bases from V and 1 base from J, with 9 bases between. The CDR3 has 13 amino acids. CDR3 nucleotide sequence: TGTGCCAGCGGGACCCTGGCCAAAAACATTCAGTACTTC. This gives the protein CASGTLAKNIQYF.

The chain couples TRBV27 to TRBJ2-3; the match to TRBD2 covers 9 bases. Trimming cost V 2 bases and J 4 bases; bases outside gene matches: 4. Germline assignment: CDR1 MNHEY and CDR2 SMNVEV (reference sequence). The CDR3 covers 15 residues. The CDR3 bases are TGTGCCAGCAGTTTACTTAGCGGGAGTCCAGATACGCAGTATTTT. Translation gives CASSLLSGSPDTQYF.

V and J are TRBV29-1 and TRBJ1-2; 9 bases are a match to TRBD1. The germline V gene encodes CDR1 SQVTM and CDR2 ANQGSEA. The trim removed 0 bases at V and 4 bases at J, leaving 6 bases unmatched. This CDR3 comprises 15 residues. CDR3 in amino acids: CSVEDIGTGTYGYTF. For the CDR3, the DNA is TGCAGCGTTGAAGATATTGGGACAGGGACCTATGGCTACACCTTC.

DNA for the CDR3: TGTGCCAGCAGTTTAAGAGACCCAGGACGGGCTAGCGGGGATGGCGAGCAGTACTTC. It specifies CASSLRDPGRASGDGEQYF. The chain combines TRBV27 with TRBJ2-7; 9 nucleotides agree with TRBD2. The V gene's germline CDR1 is MNHEY and CDR2 SMNVEV (reference sequence). Trimming cost V 2 bases and J 6 bases; bases outside gene matches: 20. The CDR3 extends over 19 amino acids.

Comment on this clone: At the DNA level, this CDR3 is encoded by other sequences in the same sample as well. CDR3 DNA: TGTGCCAGCAGCTTAAGCGGCAGATCCTACGAGCAGTACTTC. It encodes CASSLSGRSYEQYF. The rearrangement joins TRBV7-6 to TRBJ2-7; maybe TRBD2 (5 bases). Trimming left V 2 bases short and J 1 base short, with 9 bases between. CDR3 length: 14 residues. Germline lookup yields CDR1 SGHVS and CDR2 FNYEAQ.

This clone appeared once. This chain connects TRBV2 to TRBJ1-6; D remains unclear. Germline values: CDR1 SNHLY, CDR2 FYNNEI. The V gene lost 8 bases and the J gene lost 9 bases, with 14 bases spanning the gap. This CDR3 comprises 13 residues. This CDR3 reads CASGRAGGSPLHF. The CDR3, as DNA: TGTGCCAGCGGGAGGGCAGGCGGTTCACCCCTCCACTTT.

V and J are TRBV19 and TRBJ2-2; possibly TRBD1 for D (6 bases). This CDR3 region has 14 residues. Germline V gene data show CDR1 as LNHDA and CDR2 as SQIVND (reference sequence). V was trimmed by 5 bases and J by 7 bases, leaving 14 bases between them. CDR3 in amino acids: CASSWNRVDGELFF. The CDR3 nucleotides are TGTGCCAGTAGTTGGAACAGGGTGGACGGGGAGCTGTTTTTT.